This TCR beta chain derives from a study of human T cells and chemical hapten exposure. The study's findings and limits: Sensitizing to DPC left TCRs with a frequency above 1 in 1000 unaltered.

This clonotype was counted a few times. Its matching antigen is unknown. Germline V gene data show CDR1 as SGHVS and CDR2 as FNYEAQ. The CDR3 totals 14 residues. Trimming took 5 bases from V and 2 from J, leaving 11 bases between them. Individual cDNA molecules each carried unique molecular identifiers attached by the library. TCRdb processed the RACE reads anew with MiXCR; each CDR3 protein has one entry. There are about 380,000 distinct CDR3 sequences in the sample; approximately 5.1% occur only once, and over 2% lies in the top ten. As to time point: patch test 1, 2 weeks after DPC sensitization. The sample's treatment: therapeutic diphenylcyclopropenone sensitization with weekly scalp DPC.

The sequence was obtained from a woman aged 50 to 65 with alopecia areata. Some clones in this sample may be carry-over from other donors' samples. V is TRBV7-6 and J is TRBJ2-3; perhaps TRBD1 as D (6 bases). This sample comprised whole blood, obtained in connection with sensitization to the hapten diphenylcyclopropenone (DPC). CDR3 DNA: TGTGCCAGCAGCATGGGGGCGATCACAGATACGCAGTATTTT. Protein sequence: CASSMGAITDTQYF.